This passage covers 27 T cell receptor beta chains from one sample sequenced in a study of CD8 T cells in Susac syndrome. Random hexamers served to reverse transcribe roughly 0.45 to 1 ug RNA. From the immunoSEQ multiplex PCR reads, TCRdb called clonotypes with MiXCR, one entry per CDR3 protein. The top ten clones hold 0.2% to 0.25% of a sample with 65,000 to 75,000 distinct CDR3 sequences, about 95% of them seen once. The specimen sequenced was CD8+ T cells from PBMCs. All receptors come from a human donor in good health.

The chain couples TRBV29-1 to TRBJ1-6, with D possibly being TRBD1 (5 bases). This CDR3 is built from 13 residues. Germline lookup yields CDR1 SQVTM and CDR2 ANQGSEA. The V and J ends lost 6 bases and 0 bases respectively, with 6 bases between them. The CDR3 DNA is TGCAGCGTACAGGACTCCTATAATTCACCCCTCCACTTT. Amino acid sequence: CSVQDSYNSPLHF.

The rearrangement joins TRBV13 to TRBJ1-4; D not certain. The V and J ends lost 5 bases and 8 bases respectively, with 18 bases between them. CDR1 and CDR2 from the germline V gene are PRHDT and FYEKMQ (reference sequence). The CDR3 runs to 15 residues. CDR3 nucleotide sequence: TGTGCCAGCAGCGCATCGGATCTACAGAGGGAAAAACTGTTTTTT. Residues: CASSASDLQREKLFF.

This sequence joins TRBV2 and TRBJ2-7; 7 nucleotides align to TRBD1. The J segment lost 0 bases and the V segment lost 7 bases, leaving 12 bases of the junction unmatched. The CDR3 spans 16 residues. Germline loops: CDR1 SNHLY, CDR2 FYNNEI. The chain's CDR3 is CASNGPGQRSSYEQYF. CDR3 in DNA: TGTGCCAGCAACGGCCCGGGACAGAGGAGCTCCTACGAGCAGTACTTC.

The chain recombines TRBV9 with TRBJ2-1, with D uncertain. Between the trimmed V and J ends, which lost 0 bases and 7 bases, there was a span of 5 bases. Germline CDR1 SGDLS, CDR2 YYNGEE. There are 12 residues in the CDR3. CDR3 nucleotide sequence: TGTGCCAGCAGCGTAGCTTGGAATGAGCAGTTCTTC. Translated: CASSVAWNEQFF.

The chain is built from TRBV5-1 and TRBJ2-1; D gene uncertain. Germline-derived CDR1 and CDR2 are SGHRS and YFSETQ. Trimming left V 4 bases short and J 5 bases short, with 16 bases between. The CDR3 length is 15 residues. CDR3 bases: TGCGCCAGCAGCCCCTTGGGTCCTACGAACAATGAGCAGTTCTTC. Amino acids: CASSPLGPTNNEQFF.

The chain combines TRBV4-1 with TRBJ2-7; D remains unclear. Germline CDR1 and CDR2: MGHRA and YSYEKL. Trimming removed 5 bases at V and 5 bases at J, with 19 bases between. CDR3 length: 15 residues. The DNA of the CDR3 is TGCGCCAGCAGCTCCGAAGTTGGTGGTGGTAACGAGCAGTACGTC. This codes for CASSSEVGGGNEQYV.

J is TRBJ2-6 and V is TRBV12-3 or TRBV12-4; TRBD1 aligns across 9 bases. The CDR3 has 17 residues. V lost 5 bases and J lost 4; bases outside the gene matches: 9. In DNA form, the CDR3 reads TGTGCCAGCAGTACCGGGACAGGGAGATCAGGGGCCAACGTCCTGACTTTC. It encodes CASSTGTGRSGANVLTF.

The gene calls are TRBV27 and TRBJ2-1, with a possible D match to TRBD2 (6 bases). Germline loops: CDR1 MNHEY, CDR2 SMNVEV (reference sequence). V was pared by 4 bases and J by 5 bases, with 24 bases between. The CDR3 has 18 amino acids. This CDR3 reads CASSYRHPGLGHHNEQFF. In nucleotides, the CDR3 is TGTGCCAGCAGTTACCGCCACCCGGGACTTGGACATCACAATGAGCAGTTCTTC.

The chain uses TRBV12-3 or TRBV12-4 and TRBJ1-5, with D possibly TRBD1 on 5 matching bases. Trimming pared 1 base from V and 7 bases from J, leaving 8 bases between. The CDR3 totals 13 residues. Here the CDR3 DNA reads TGTGCCAGCAGTTTAGAGGAGGGGCAGCCCCAGCATTTT. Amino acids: CASSLEEGQPQHF.

CDR3 amino acids: CAWTQIGGPYNEQFF. The CDR3 DNA is TGTGCCTGGACACAAATAGGGGGCCCCTACAATGAGCAGTTCTTC. The rearrangement uses TRBV30 and TRBJ2-1; 7 bases fit TRBD1. V was pared by 4 bases and J by 2 bases, with 8 bases of the junction left unmatched. The CDR3 has 15 amino acids. The V gene's germline CDR1 is GTSNPN and CDR2 SVGIG (reference sequence). The complete variable domain, with remaining parts taken from reference TRBV30 and TRBJ2-1, reads SQTIHQWPATLVQPVGSPLSLECTVEGTSNPNLYWYRQAAGRGLQLLFYSVGIGQISSEVPQNLSASRPQDRQFILSSKKLLLSDSGFYLCAWTQIGGPYNEQFFGPGTRLTVL.

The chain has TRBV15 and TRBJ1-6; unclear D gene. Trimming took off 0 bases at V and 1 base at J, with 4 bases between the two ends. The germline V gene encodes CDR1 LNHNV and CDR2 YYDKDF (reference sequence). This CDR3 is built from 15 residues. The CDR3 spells CATSRDGSYNSPLHF. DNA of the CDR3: TGTGCCACCAGCAGAGATGGGTCCTATAATTCACCCCTCCACTTT.

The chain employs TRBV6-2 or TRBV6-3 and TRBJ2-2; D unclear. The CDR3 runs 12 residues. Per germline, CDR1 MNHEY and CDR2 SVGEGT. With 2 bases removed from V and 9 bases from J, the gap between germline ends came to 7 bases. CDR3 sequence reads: CASSYVLRELFF. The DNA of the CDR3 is TGTGCCAGCAGTTACGTTCTCCGGGAGCTGTTTTTT.

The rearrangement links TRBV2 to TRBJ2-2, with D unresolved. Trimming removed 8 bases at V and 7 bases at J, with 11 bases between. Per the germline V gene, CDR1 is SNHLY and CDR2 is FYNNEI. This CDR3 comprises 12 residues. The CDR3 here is CASVTYLGELFF. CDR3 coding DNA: TGTGCCAGCGTGACGTATCTCGGGGAGCTGTTTTTT.

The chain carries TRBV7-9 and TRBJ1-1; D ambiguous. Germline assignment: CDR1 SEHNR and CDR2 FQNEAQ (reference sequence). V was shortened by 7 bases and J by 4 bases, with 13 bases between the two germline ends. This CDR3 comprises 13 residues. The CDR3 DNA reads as TGTGCCAGCACCCCGGACGGACTCACTGAAGCTTTCTTT. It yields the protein CASTPDGLTEAFF. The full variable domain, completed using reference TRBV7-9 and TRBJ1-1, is DTGVSQNPRHKITKRGQNVTFRCDPISEHNRLYWYRQTLGQGPEFLTYFQNEAQLEKSRLLSDRFSAERPKGSFSTLEIQRTEQGDSAMYLCASTPDGLTEAFFGQGTRLTVV.

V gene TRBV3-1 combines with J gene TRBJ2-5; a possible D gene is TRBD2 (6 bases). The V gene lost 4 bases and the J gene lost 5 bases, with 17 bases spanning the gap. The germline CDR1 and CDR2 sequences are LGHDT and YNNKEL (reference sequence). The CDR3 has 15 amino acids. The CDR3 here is CASSPQGPGEETQYF. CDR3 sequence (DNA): TGTGCCAGCAGCCCTCAGGGCCCGGGAGAGGAGACCCAGTACTTC.

The CDR3 is CASSTRLAEETQYF. CDR3 in DNA: TGTGCCAGCAGCACCAGACTAGCGGAAGAGACCCAGTACTTC. The chain couples TRBV7-8 to TRBJ2-5; the match to TRBD2 covers 9 bases. The germline gives CDR1 SGHVS, CDR2 FQNEAQ. V shed 5 bases, J shed 3 bases, and the junction held 4 bases outside the gene matches. The CDR3 length is 14 residues.

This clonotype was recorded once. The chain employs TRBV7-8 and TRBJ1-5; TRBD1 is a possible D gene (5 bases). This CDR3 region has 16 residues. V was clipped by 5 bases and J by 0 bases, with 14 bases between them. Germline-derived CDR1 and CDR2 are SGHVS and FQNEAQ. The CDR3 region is CASSGGTAYSNQPQHF. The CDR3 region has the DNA TGTGCCAGCAGCGGAGGGACGGCCTATAGCAATCAGCCCCAGCATTTT. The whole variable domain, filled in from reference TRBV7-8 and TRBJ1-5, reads GAGVSQSPRYKVAKRGQDVALRCDPISGHVSLFWYQQALGQGPEFLTYFQNEAQLDKSGLPSDRFFAERPEGSVSTLKIQRTQQEDSAVYLCASSGGTAYSNQPQHFGDGTRLSIL.

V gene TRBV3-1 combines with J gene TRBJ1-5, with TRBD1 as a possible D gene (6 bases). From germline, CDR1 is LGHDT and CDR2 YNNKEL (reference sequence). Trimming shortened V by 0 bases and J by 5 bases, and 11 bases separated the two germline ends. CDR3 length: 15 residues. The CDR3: CASSQDGGGDQPQHF. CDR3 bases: TGTGCCAGCAGCCAAGATGGAGGGGGGGATCAGCCCCAGCATTTT.

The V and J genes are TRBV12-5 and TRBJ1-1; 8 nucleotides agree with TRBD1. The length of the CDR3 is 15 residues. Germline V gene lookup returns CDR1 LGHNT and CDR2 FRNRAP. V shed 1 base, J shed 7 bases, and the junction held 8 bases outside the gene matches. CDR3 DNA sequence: TGTGCTAGTGGTTTGGCAGGGGGCGCTGACTTTGAAGCTTTCTTT. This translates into CASGLAGGADFEAFF.

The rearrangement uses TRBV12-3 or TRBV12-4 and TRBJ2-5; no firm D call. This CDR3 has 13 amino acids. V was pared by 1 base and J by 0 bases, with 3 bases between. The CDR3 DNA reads TGTGCCAGCAGTTTAGTAAACCAAGAGACCCAGTACTTC. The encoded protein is CASSLVNQETQYF.

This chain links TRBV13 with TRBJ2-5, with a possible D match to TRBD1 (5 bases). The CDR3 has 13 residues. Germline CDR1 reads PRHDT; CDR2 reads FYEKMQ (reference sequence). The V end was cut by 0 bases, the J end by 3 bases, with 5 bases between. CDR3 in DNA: TGTGCCAGCAGCTTAGGACAGGAAGAGACCCAGTACTTC. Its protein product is CASSLGQEETQYF.

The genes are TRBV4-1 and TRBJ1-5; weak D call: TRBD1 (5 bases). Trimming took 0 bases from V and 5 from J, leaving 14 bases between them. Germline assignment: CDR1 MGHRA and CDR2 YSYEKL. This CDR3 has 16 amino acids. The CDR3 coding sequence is TGCGCCAGCAGCCAAGAGAAAGGGACCATAGATCAGCCCCAGCATTTT. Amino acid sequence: CASSQEKGTIDQPQHF.

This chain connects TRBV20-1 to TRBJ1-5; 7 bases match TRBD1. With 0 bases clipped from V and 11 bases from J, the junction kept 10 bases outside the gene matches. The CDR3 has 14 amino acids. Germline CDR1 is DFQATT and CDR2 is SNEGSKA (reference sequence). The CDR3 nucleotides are TGCAGTGCTAGAGATTTGGCAGGGGGATATACCCAGCATTTT. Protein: CSARDLAGGYTQHF.

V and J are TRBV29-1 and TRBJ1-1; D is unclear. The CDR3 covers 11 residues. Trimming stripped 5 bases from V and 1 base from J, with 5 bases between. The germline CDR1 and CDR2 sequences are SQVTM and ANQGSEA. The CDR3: CSVPGNTEAFF. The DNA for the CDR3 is TGCAGCGTTCCAGGGAACACTGAAGCTTTCTTT.

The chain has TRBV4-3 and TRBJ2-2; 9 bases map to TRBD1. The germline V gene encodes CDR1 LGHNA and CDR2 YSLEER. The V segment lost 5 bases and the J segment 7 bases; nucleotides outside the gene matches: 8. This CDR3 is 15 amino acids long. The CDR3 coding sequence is TGCGCCAGCAGCGACGGGACAGGGTCCGGCGGGGAGCTGTTTTTT. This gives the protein CASSDGTGSGGELFF.

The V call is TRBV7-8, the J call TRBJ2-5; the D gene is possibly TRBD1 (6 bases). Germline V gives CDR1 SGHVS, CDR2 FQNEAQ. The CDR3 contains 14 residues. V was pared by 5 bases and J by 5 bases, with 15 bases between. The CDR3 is CASSPPGELETQYF. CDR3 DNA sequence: TGTGCCAGCAGCCCCCCAGGGGAGTTGGAGACCCAGTACTTC.

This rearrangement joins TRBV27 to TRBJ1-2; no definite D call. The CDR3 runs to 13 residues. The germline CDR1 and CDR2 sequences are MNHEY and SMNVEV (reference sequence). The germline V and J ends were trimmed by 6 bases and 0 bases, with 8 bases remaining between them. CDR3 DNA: TGTGCCAGCAGAGGCGGTTCTAACTATGGCTACACCTTC. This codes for CASRGGSNYGYTF.